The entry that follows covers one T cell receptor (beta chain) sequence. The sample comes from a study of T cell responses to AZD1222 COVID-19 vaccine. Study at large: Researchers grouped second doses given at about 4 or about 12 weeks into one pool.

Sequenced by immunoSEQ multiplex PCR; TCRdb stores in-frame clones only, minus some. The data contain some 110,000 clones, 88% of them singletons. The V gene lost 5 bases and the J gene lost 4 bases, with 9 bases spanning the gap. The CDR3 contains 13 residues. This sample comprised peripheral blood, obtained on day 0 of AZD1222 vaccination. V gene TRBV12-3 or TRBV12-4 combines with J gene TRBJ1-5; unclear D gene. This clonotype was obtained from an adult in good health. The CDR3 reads CASSLSSNQPQHF. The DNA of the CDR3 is TGTGCCAGCAGTCTATCGAGTAATCAGCCCCAGCATTTT.